Presented here are 24 T cell receptor beta chains from one specimen sequenced in a study of CD4 T cells in relation to SARS-CoV-2 and coronaviruses listed by TCRdb under 2021. CD4+ T cells from unexposed donors were collected before the COVID-19 pandemic (2011-2018). After around ten days of culture, CD4+ T cells were isolated with the EasySep CD4+ T cell isolation kit. These receptors' antigens are unknown. Preparation of the library involved the immunoSEQ multiplex PCR assay. The immuneACCESS repertoire file appears here via TCRdb, limited to in-frame rearrangements. These files lack a portion of the clones; in checked studies, under half of the deficit traces to unresolved V genes, and the cause of the others is not known. The sample profile shows 25,000 to 30,000 clones; just under 75% of them were found once. The top ten hold under 25% of the sample. Sequenced input: CD4+ T cells from PBMCs, cultured in vitro. The source is a human donor in good health.

This clone appeared a few times. The chain uses TRBV6-5 and TRBJ1-6; D ambiguous. The CDR3 length is 15 residues. Germline V lookup: CDR1 MNHEY, CDR2 SVGAGI. V lost 2 bases and J lost 8, with 13 bases in between. In nucleotides, the CDR3 is TGTGCCAGCAGTTACGATCCGGTGCGAGATTCACCCCTCCACTTT. Its translation is CASSYDPVRDSPLHF.

This chain uses TRBV3-1 (or the pseudogene TRBV3-2) with TRBJ2-5; 8 bases agree with TRBD2. J lost 1 base, V lost 6 bases, and 4 bases had no gene match. Germline V CDR1 and CDR2: LGHDT, YNNKEL (reference sequence). CDR3 length: 14 amino acids. CDR3 nucleotides: TGTGCCAGCAGTCTACTAGCGGTCCAAGAGACCCAGTACTTC. This gives the protein CASSLLAVQETQYF.

This chain connects TRBV2 to TRBJ1-2; D is uncertain. The germline V gene has CDR1 SNHLY and CDR2 FYNNEI. This CDR3 spans 12 amino acids. Trimming removed 4 bases at V and 6 bases at J, with 9 bases between. The CDR3 reads CASSGDWHGYTF. The DNA for the CDR3 is TGTGCCAGCAGTGGGGATTGGCATGGCTACACCTTC. The entire variable domain, with the rest obtained from reference TRBV2 and TRBJ1-2, is as follows: EPEVTQTPSHQVTQMGQEVILRCVPISNHLYFYWYRQILGQKVEFLVSFYNNEISEKSEIFDDQFSVERPDGSNFTLKIRSTKLEDSAMYFCASSGDWHGYTFGSGTRLTVV.

The chain has TRBV7-9 and TRBJ2-7, with D tentatively TRBD1 (5 bases). There are 18 residues in the CDR3. CDR1 SEHNR and CDR2 FQNEAQ come from the germline V gene (reference sequence). Trimming removed 0 bases at V and 0 bases at J, with 18 bases between. The CDR3 sequence: CASSLAYDRLFSSYEQYF. The DNA of the CDR3 is TGTGCCAGCAGCTTAGCTTACGACAGACTTTTCAGCTCCTACGAGCAGTACTTC.

The chain has TRBV19 and TRBJ2-5; 10 nucleotides line up with TRBD1. CDR3 length: 15 residues. The germline gives CDR1 LNHDA, CDR2 SQIVND (reference sequence). The trim removed 3 bases at V and 4 bases at J, leaving 5 bases unmatched. CDR3 protein: CASSIWDRGSETQYF. The CDR3 DNA follows: TGTGCCAGTAGTATTTGGGACAGGGGTTCAGAGACCCAGTACTTC. Full variable domain (missing parts from reference TRBV19 and TRBJ2-5): DGGITQSPKYLFRKEGQNVTLSCEQNLNHDAMYWYRQDPGQGLRLIYYSQIVNDFQKGDIAEGYSVSREKKESFPLTVTSAQKNPTAFYLCASSIWDRGSETQYFGPGTRLLVL.

The genes are TRBV7-9 and TRBJ1-3; unclear D gene. Germline CDR1 SEHNR, CDR2 FQNEAQ (reference sequence). The V end was cut by 5 bases, the J end by 7 bases, with 12 bases between. This CDR3 has 13 amino acids. Here the CDR3 reads CASSDTAGNTIYF. The CDR3 nucleotides are TGTGCCAGCAGCGACACCGCGGGGAACACCATATATTTT. The full variable domain, rest sourced from reference TRBV7-9 and TRBJ1-3, is DTGVSQNPRHKITKRGQNVTFRCDPISEHNRLYWYRQTLGQGPEFLTYFQNEAQLEKSRLLSDRFSAERPKGSFSTLEIQRTEQGDSAMYLCASSDTAGNTIYFGEGSWLTVV.

The gene calls are TRBV20-1 and TRBJ2-1; D is unclear. CDR1 and CDR2 (germline): DFQATT, SNEGSKA (reference sequence). This CDR3 has 10 residues. V lost 6 bases to trimming and J lost 9 bases, with 9 bases between them. CDR3 in DNA: TGCAGTGCCGTCAGGAGTGAGCAGTTCTTC. It specifies CSAVRSEQFF.

The J gene is TRBJ2-2, the V gene TRBV2; 12 bases map to TRBD1. CDR1 is SNHLY, CDR2 FYNNEI, per germline. Trimming removed 4 bases from V and 2 bases from J; junction bases left unmatched: 8. The CDR3 is 18 amino acids. The CDR3 DNA reads TGTGCCAGCAGTGTCCCGGGACAGGGGGCCCTAAACACCGGGGAGCTGTTTTTT. Its translation: CASSVPGQGALNTGELFF.

The chain joins TRBV27 to TRBJ2-2; D not resolved. CDR1 is MNHEY and CDR2 is SMNVEV in the germline V gene (reference sequence). This CDR3 is built from 12 residues. Trimming pared 6 bases from V and 6 bases from J, leaving 8 bases between. In nucleotides, the CDR3 is TGTGCCAGCAGCCGAGATGCCGGGGAGCTGTTTTTT. Protein: CASSRDAGELFF.

The chain is built from TRBV19 and TRBJ1-2, with 8 bases identical to TRBD1. From germline, CDR1 is LNHDA and CDR2 SQIVND (reference sequence). The CDR3 loop spans 15 amino acids. J gave up 3 bases and V 3 bases, and 6 bases lay outside the gene matches. Here the CDR3 reads CASSMVYRGDYGYTF. CDR3 coding DNA: TGTGCCAGTAGTATGGTCTACAGGGGGGACTATGGCTACACCTTC.

This chain uses TRBV5-8 with TRBJ1-1, with 9 bases fitting TRBD1. CDR1 is SGHTS and CDR2 is YDEGEE in the germline V gene. V dropped 1 base and J dropped 4; count of bases not matched to a gene: 14. The CDR3 runs 18 residues. CDR3 coding DNA: TGTGCCAGCAGCTTGATCCGCGATGGGACAGGGTGGGCCACTGAAGCTTTCTTT. Translation gives CASSLIRDGTGWATEAFF.

V is TRBV15 and J is TRBJ2-7; tentative D call: TRBD1 (5 bases). CDR1 and CDR2 from the germline V gene are LNHNV and YYDKDF (reference sequence). This CDR3 has 15 residues. V gave up 5 bases and J gave up 0 bases, with 14 bases separating them. The CDR3 sequence is CATSRRSRGSYEQYF. In DNA, the CDR3 is TGTGCCACCAGCCGACGAAGTAGGGGCTCCTACGAGCAGTACTTC.

The chain carries TRBV3-1 (or the pseudogene TRBV3-2) and TRBJ1-4; D gene uncertain. CDR1 is LGHDT and CDR2 is YNNKEL in the germline V gene (reference sequence). The CDR3 is made up of 13 amino acids. Trimming stripped 3 bases from V and 8 bases from J, with 10 bases between. CDR3 sequence reads: CASSHRGGEKLFF. CDR3 in DNA: TGTGCCAGCAGCCACCGGGGTGGGGAAAAACTGTTTTTT.

A single count supports this clone. The CDR3 DNA follows: TGTGCCAGCAGCTTGCAACAGGGGAACACTGAAGCTTTCTTT. It codes for CASSLQQGNTEAFF. The V gene is TRBV7-3, the J gene TRBJ1-1, with D tentatively TRBD1 (6 bases). V lost 3 bases and J lost 1, with 9 bases in between. Germline V gene lookup returns CDR1 SGHTA and CDR2 FQGTGA. The CDR3 totals 14 residues.

The rearrangement uses TRBV7-2 and TRBJ1-2; D remains ambiguous. This CDR3 spans 13 amino acids. V was pared by 5 bases and J by 8 bases, with 15 bases between. CDR1 SGHTA and CDR2 FQGNSA come from the germline V gene. CDR3 in amino acids: CASSRGPEQGYTF. The CDR3 DNA is TGTGCCAGCAGCCGTGGACCGGAACAAGGCTACACCTTC.

The chain recombines TRBV18 with TRBJ1-2; 9 nucleotides match TRBD1. With 2 bases clipped from V and 4 bases from J, the junction kept 17 bases outside the gene matches. Germline values: CDR1 KGHSH, CDR2 LQKENI. The CDR3 is 19 residues long. The CDR3 here is CASSPSDPRPTGGSYGYTF. Written as DNA, the CDR3 is TGTGCCAGCTCACCATCCGACCCGAGACCCACAGGGGGCAGCTATGGCTACACCTTC.

The chain uses TRBV6-2 or TRBV6-3 and TRBJ1-2; the match to TRBD1 covers 8 bases. CDR1 MNHEY and CDR2 SVGEGT come from the germline V gene. V lost 2 bases, J lost 5 bases, and 13 bases stayed unmatched. This CDR3 spans 17 amino acids. The CDR3 DNA reads as TGTGCCAGCAGTTACGAGACAGGGGCGTCTTTTTGGTATGGCTACACCTTC. Translated: CASSYETGASFWYGYTF.

This chain joins TRBV5-8 and TRBJ2-6; no reliable D call. Trimming left V 4 bases short and J 0 bases short, with 11 bases between. This CDR3 contains 16 residues. In germline, CDR1 is SGHTS, CDR2 YDEGEE. The CDR3 nucleotides are TGTGCCAGCAGCCCGAATGTGGTCTCTGGGGCCAACGTCCTGACTTTC. Translated, it gives CASSPNVVSGANVLTF.

The chain has TRBV13 and TRBJ1-3, with D unclear. The germline gives CDR1 PRHDT, CDR2 FYEKMQ (reference sequence). V lost 0 bases and J 0 bases, leaving 9 bases between the germline ends. The CDR3 is 16 residues long. In DNA form, the CDR3 reads TGTGCCAGCAGCTTAGGAAAGTATAGCTCTGGAAACACCATATATTTT. Encoded protein: CASSLGKYSSGNTIYF.

The table lists this clone with a few counts. The CDR3 loop is CASSGGLTAGELFF. The CDR3, as DNA: TGTGCCAGCTCAGGGGGACTAACGGCCGGGGAGCTGTTTTTT. The genes are TRBV18 and TRBJ2-2, with 7 bases that match TRBD2. Trimming cost V 5 bases and J 6 bases; bases outside gene matches: 6. This CDR3 spans 14 amino acids. Germline lookup yields CDR1 KGHSH and CDR2 LQKENI.

This chain joins TRBV11-2 and TRBJ2-1, with 11 bases aligning to TRBD2. In germline, CDR1 is SGHAT, CDR2 FQNNGV. This CDR3 contains 15 residues. The trim removed 4 bases at V and 3 bases at J, leaving 2 bases unmatched. The DNA for the CDR3 is TGTGCCAGCAGCTCTAGCGGGGGGCACTACAATGAGCAGTTCTTC. Protein product: CASSSSGGHYNEQFF.

The V call is TRBV6-5, the J call TRBJ1-5, with TRBD1 as a possible D gene (5 bases). Per the germline V gene, CDR1 is MNHEY and CDR2 is SVGAGI. Trimming took 4 bases from V and 5 from J, leaving 12 bases between them. The CDR3 has 14 amino acids. CDR3: CASSSPRDDQPQHF. The CDR3 bases are TGTGCCAGCAGTTCCCCCAGGGATGATCAGCCCCAGCATTTT.

The gene calls are TRBV29-1 and TRBJ2-7, with 9 positions matching TRBD2. J lost 2 bases, V lost 1 base, and 9 bases had no gene match. The CDR3 covers 16 residues. From germline, CDR1 is SQVTM and CDR2 ANQGSEA. CDR3 sequence (DNA): TGCAGCGTTGAAGGATCTCCAGCGGGAGGCACCTACGAGCAGTACTTC. Amino acids: CSVEGSPAGGTYEQYF.

CDR3 sequence: CASSQEEGGRYTTDTQYF. The CDR3 nucleotides read TGCGCCAGCAGCCAAGAAGAGGGCGGCAGGTATACTACAGATACGCAGTATTTT. This chain uses TRBV4-1 with TRBJ2-3; D may be TRBD2 (5 bases). The CDR3 has 18 amino acids. The germline CDR1 and CDR2 sequences are MGHRA and YSYEKL. V lost 0 bases and J lost 3, with 19 bases in between.